Below are 25 T cell receptor beta chains sequenced from a single sample in a study of shared clonotypes between healthy human individuals. Libraries were prepared by immunoSEQ multiplex PCR; TCRdb keeps only in-frame clonotypes and omits some of them. The sample records 1.5 million to 1.9 million clones, around 98% being singletons. Source material: naive CD4+ T cells sorted from blood. Subset given: CD45RA+ positively selected. These receptors were taken from a young man in good health.

J is TRBJ2-2 and V is TRBV6-5, with no clear D. V dropped 2 bases and J dropped 1 base, with 5 bases sitting between them. CDR1 is MNHEY and CDR2 is SVGAGI in the germline V gene. The CDR3 extends over 14 amino acids. The CDR3 here is CASSYAVNTGELFF. CDR3 coding DNA: TGTGCCAGCAGTTACGCAGTGAACACCGGGGAGCTGTTTTTT.

This sequence joins TRBV25-1 and TRBJ2-1; D could derive from TRBD1 or TRBD2 (5 bases each). Germline assignment: CDR1 MGHDK and CDR2 SYGVNS. The CDR3 runs to 15 residues. V was pared by 6 bases and J by 2 bases, with 14 bases between. The CDR3 loop reads CASRISKGPYNEQFF. CDR3 nucleotide sequence: TGTGCCAGCAGGATCAGTAAGGGACCCTACAATGAGCAGTTCTTC.

Of note for this clone: This CDR3 is also generated by other DNA sequences in the sample. The CDR3 nucleotides read TGTGCCAGCAGCCGACAGGGTAACACTGAAGCTTTCTTT. Amino acid sequence: CASSRQGNTEAFF. J is TRBJ1-1 and V is TRBV7-3; 7 bases line up with TRBD1. This CDR3 contains 13 residues. J was trimmed by 2 bases and V by 5 bases; bases with no gene match: 2. Germline CDR1 is SGHTA and CDR2 is FQGTGA.

The genes are TRBV9 and TRBJ2-7; unclear D gene. This CDR3 comprises 14 residues. With 1 base removed from V and 1 base from J, the gap between germline ends came to 9 bases. CDR1 and CDR2 from the germline V gene are SGDLS and YYNGEE. CDR3: CASSVNVVSYEQYF. The CDR3 region has the DNA TGTGCCAGCAGCGTAAATGTGGTTTCCTACGAGCAGTACTTC.

This chain connects TRBV25-1 to TRBJ2-3; TRBD2 matches at 11 bases. The V gene's germline CDR1 is MGHDK and CDR2 SYGVNS. The CDR3 totals 14 residues. The V gene end was trimmed by 5 bases and the J gene end by 4 bases; junction bases not matched to a gene: 2. The CDR3 sequence is CASSLAGGSDTQYF. The CDR3 region has the DNA TGTGCCAGCAGTCTAGCGGGAGGATCAGATACGCAGTATTTT.

This chain links TRBV14 with TRBJ2-5; TRBD1 matches at 10 bases. The junction had 5 bases not matched to a gene; V was cut back by 2 bases and J by 5 bases. Germline values: CDR1 SGHDN, CDR2 FVKESK. The CDR3 consists of 15 residues. The CDR3 region is CASSQLGQGGETQYF. DNA for the CDR3: TGTGCCAGCAGCCAACTTGGACAGGGGGGGGAGACCCAGTACTTC.

This chain uses TRBV5-1 with TRBJ2-1; no firm D call. In germline, CDR1 is SGHRS, CDR2 YFSETQ. The length of the CDR3 is 12 residues. With 3 bases removed from V and 12 bases from J, the gap between germline ends came to 13 bases. CDR3 sequence reads: CASSSAGLWQFF. CDR3 coding DNA: TGCGCCAGCAGCTCGGCTGGTCTATGGCAGTTCTTC.

The chain has TRBV9 and TRBJ2-1, with 8 bases lining up with TRBD2. The CDR3 consists of 15 residues. The germline V gene encodes CDR1 SGDLS and CDR2 YYNGEE. V gave up 0 bases and J gave up 2 bases; unmatched junction bases: 1. Here the CDR3 DNA reads TGTGCCAGCAGCGTAGACGGGAGGGCCTACAATGAGCAGTTCTTC. Protein: CASSVDGRAYNEQFF.

This clone appeared once. V usage is TRBV2 and J usage is TRBJ2-2; D possibly corresponds to TRBD1 (5 bases). Trimming cost V 4 bases and J 4 bases, with 13 bases left between them. The CDR3 totals 15 residues. CDR1 is SNHLY and CDR2 is FYNNEI in the germline V gene. The CDR3 coding sequence is TGTGCCAGCAGTGGCCCAGGGTTCGGCACCGGGGAGCTGTTTTTT. Translation: CASSGPGFGTGELFF. Drawing the rest from reference TRBV2 and TRBJ2-2, the complete variable domain is EPEVTQTPSHQVTQMGQEVILRCVPISNHLYFYWYRQILGQKVEFLVSFYNNEISEKSEIFDDQFSVERPDGSNFTLKIRSTKLEDSAMYFCASSGPGFGTGELFFGEGSRLTVL.

The V and J genes are TRBV19 and TRBJ1-1, with a tentative D call TRBD1 (6 bases). Germline CDR1 LNHDA, CDR2 SQIVND (reference sequence). V was shortened by 11 bases and J by 6 bases, with 28 bases between the two germline ends. The CDR3 has 16 residues. The CDR3 nucleotides read TGTGCCTCCAAAAAGGGGACAACAGCGAGGGCTGCTGAAGCTTTCTTT. This encodes CASKKGTTARAAEAFF.

As for this clone: This specimen includes other DNA sequences encoding the same CDR3. The gene calls are TRBV10-2 and TRBJ2-7; D remains unclear. Trimming pared 0 bases from V and 0 bases from J, leaving 6 bases between. The CDR3 covers 14 residues. The germline V gene encodes CDR1 WSHSY and CDR2 SAAADI. The CDR3 coding sequence is TGCGCCAGCAGTGAGTCTGGGGTCTCCTACGAGCAGTACTTC. This translates into CASSESGVSYEQYF.

The chain carries TRBV5-1 and TRBJ2-2; TRBD1 is a possible D gene (5 bases). In germline, CDR1 is SGHRS, CDR2 YFSETQ. CDR3 size: 16 residues. The V end was cut by 0 bases, the J end by 6 bases, with 15 bases between. The CDR3 DNA is TGCGCCAGCAGCTTGGTGCAGGGCTCCTATTCCGGGGAGCTGTTTTTT. It codes for CASSLVQGSYSGELFF.

The V call is TRBV2, the J call TRBJ2-7; a weak D match, TRBD2 (5 bases). The V gene's germline CDR1 is SNHLY and CDR2 FYNNEI. V was trimmed by 2 bases and J by 1 base, leaving 12 bases between them. CDR3 length: 15 residues. Here the CDR3 reads CASSERTGFSYEQYF. In nucleotides, the CDR3 is TGTGCCAGCAGTGAAAGGACGGGGTTTTCCTACGAGCAGTACTTC.

The chain uses TRBV7-2 and TRBJ2-1; D gene uncertain. Germline V gene sequence: CDR1 SGHTA, CDR2 FQGNSA. This CDR3 comprises 12 residues. V was cut by 5 bases and J by 8 bases, with 10 bases left in between. The CDR3 reads CASSPPHDEQFF. The CDR3 nucleotides are TGTGCCAGCAGCCCCCCACATGATGAGCAGTTCTTC.

The J gene is TRBJ1-4, the V gene TRBV7-9; 7 nucleotides line up with TRBD1. The CDR3 length is 18 residues. The V gene's germline CDR1 is SEHNR and CDR2 FQNEAQ (reference sequence). Losses at the gene ends were 0 bases for V and 7 bases for J; bases not matched to a gene: 14. The DNA for the CDR3 is TGTGCCAGCAGCTTAGCGCTACAGGGGAGGAGTCCGATTGAAAAACTGTTTTTT. It is translated as CASSLALQGRSPIEKLFF.

V gene TRBV2 combines with J gene TRBJ1-5; D not resolved. Trimming removed 4 bases from V and 5 bases from J, with 15 bases in between. This CDR3 spans 15 amino acids. Per the germline V gene, CDR1 is SNHLY and CDR2 is FYNNEI. The CDR3 loop reads CASSAPGRRDQPQHF. DNA for the CDR3: TGTGCCAGCAGTGCCCCAGGCAGGCGCGATCAGCCCCAGCATTTT.

V is TRBV27 and J is TRBJ1-5; D is perhaps TRBD1 (5 bases). CDR1 and CDR2 from the germline V gene are MNHEY and SMNVEV (reference sequence). Deletions cut 3 bases from V and 4 bases from J, with 13 bases between. The CDR3 runs to 15 residues. For the CDR3, the DNA is TGTGCCAGCAGTTTCCTCGGGACGCCGAATCAGCCCCAGCATTTT. This gives the protein CASSFLGTPNQPQHF.

The chain has TRBV7-7 and TRBJ1-2, with D possibly TRBD1 on 5 matching bases. The germline V gene encodes CDR1 SSHAT and CDR2 FNYEAQ (reference sequence). V lost 10 bases, J lost 4 bases, and 16 bases lay in between. This CDR3 has 13 residues. CDR3 loop: CATRVPSGYGYTF. The CDR3 nucleotides read TGTGCCACCAGGGTTCCAAGCGGCTATGGCTACACCTTC.

This clone is a singleton in its sample. The CDR3, as DNA: TGTGCCAGCAGCCCCGGGTTGGGGCAGGGTGAGGGTGAGCAGTTCTTC. The encoded protein is CASSPGLGQGEGEQFF. This chain uses TRBV7-2 with TRBJ2-1; D may be TRBD1 or TRBD2 (5 bases each). This CDR3 has 16 amino acids. Trimming cost V 5 bases and J 9 bases, with 23 bases left between them. Germline-derived CDR1 and CDR2 are SGHTA and FQGNSA. Full variable domain (missing parts from reference TRBV7-2 and TRBJ2-1): GAGVSQSPSNKVTEKGKDVELRCDPISGHTALYWYRQSLGQGLEFLIYFQGNSAPDKSGLPSDRFSAERTGGSVSTLTIQRTQQEDSAVYLCASSPGLGQGEGEQFFGPGTRLTVL.

The gene calls are TRBV2 and TRBJ2-2; D is possibly TRBD1 (5 bases). The CDR3 contains 13 residues. The germline V gene has CDR1 SNHLY and CDR2 FYNNEI. Trimming removed 8 bases at V and 2 bases at J, with 9 bases between. In DNA form, the CDR3 reads TGTGCCAGCGCGACAGAAAACACCGGGGAGCTGTTTTTT. It translates to CASATENTGELFF.

In the case of this clone: A read error may account for a junction end that differs from germline. The gene calls are TRBV18 and TRBJ1-5; D gene uncertain. In germline, CDR1 is KGHSH, CDR2 LQKENI. This CDR3 spans 12 amino acids. CDR3 region: CVSSPGNQPQHF. CDR3 coding DNA: TGTGTCAGCTCACCTGGAAATCAGCCCCAGCATTTT.

This chain uses TRBV7-2 with TRBJ2-4, with TRBD1 identical over 11 bases. Germline CDR1 and CDR2: SGHTA and FQGNSA. There are 18 residues in the CDR3. V lost 1 base, J lost 0 bases, and 5 bases stayed unmatched. In DNA, the CDR3 is TGTGCCAGCAGCTTAGGGACAGGGGGCTTGGGAGCCAAAAACATTCAGTACTTC. Its protein is CASSLGTGGLGAKNIQYF.

The chain uses TRBV15 and TRBJ2-6, with no clear D. The V end was cut by 0 bases, the J end by 4 bases, with 4 bases between. The CDR3 length is 14 residues. CDR1 and CDR2 from the germline V gene are LNHNV and YYDKDF (reference sequence). As DNA, the CDR3 is TGTGCCACCAGCAGAGATACCGGGGCCAACGTCCTGACTTTC. Protein product: CATSRDTGANVLTF.

The chain has TRBV5-1 and TRBJ2-2; 11 bases line up with TRBD1. The CDR3 covers 16 residues. Trimming at V came to 4 bases and at J to 4 bases, leaving 6 bases not matched to a gene. In germline, CDR1 is SGHRS, CDR2 YFSETQ. CDR3 bases: TGCGCCAGCAGCGGAACCGGGACAGGGGGCACCGGGGAGCTGTTTTTT. This translates into CASSGTGTGGTGELFF.

The gene calls are TRBV9 and TRBJ2-7; a possible D gene is TRBD2 (5 bases). The germline V gene has CDR1 SGDLS and CDR2 YYNGEE. V was cut by 5 bases and J by 3 bases, with 24 bases left in between. The CDR3 spans 17 residues. The chain's CDR3 is CASSRGVGRQLYYEQYF. For the CDR3, the DNA is TGTGCCAGCAGTCGGGGAGTAGGGCGCCAGCTCTACTACGAGCAGTACTTC.